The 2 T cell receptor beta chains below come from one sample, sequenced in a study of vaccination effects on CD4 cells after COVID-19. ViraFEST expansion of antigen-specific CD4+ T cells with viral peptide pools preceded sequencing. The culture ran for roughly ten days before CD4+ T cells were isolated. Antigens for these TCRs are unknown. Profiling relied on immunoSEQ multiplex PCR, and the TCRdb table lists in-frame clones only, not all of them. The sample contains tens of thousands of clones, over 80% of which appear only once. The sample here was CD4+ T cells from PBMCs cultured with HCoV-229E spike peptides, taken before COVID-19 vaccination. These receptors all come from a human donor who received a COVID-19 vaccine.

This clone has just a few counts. The DNA of the CDR3 is TGCGCCAGCAGCTACGACGTGGGCTATGGCTACACCTTC. Protein sequence: CASSYDVGYGYTF. The V and J genes are TRBV5-1 and TRBJ1-2, with D hard to call. Between the trimmed V and J ends, which lost 3 bases and 4 bases, there was a span of 10 bases. The CDR3 runs to 13 residues. Germline V lookup: CDR1 SGHRS, CDR2 YFSETQ.

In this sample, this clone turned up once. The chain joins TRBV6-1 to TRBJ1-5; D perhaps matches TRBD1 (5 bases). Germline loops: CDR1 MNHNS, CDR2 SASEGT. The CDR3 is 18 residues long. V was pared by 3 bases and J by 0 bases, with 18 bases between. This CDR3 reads CASSEVVGGRNSNQPQHF. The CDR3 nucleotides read TGTGCCAGCAGTGAGGTAGTCGGGGGGAGAAATAGCAATCAGCCCCAGCATTTT.